A single sample is the source of the 30 T cell receptor beta chains below, sequenced in a study of T cell responses to AZD1222 COVID-19 vaccine. TCRdb's table, derived via immunoSEQ multiplex PCR, lists solely in-frame clones and lacks some. The sample lists just over 150,000 clones, 75% to 90% seen once, with more than 6.5% in the top ten. Material: peripheral blood, obtained after recovery from COVID-19. These receptors all stem from an adult who had recovered from COVID-19.

V is TRBV7-2 and J is TRBJ1-1; a weak D match, TRBD1 (6 bases). Germline V gives CDR1 SGHTA, CDR2 FQGNSA. This CDR3 contains 15 residues. V lost 1 base and J lost 1, with 10 bases in between. The CDR3 sequence: CASSLVKGGNTEAFF. The CDR3 DNA is TGTGCCAGCAGCTTAGTGAAGGGGGGGAACACTGAAGCTTTCTTT.

The CDR3 region is CASSILYEQYF. DNA of the CDR3: TGTGCCAGCAGCATTTTGTACGAGCAGTACTTC. The rearrangement links TRBV12-3 or TRBV12-4 to TRBJ2-7; D remains ambiguous. The CDR3 has 11 amino acids. Trimming removed 6 bases from V and 4 bases from J, with 7 bases in between.

This clone appeared a single time. This chain joins TRBV9 and TRBJ1-1; D possibly corresponds to TRBD1 (6 bases). Between the trimmed V and J ends, which lost 3 bases and 1 base, there was a span of 10 bases. CDR3 length: 14 amino acids. Germline V gene data show CDR1 as SGDLS and CDR2 as YYNGEE. The CDR3 nucleotides are TGTGCCAGCAGCGCCAGGGGTCAGAACACTGAAGCTTTCTTT. The encoded protein is CASSARGQNTEAFF.

This CDR3 is CASSFGRGGETQYF. CDR3 nucleotides: TGTGCCAGCAGTTTCGGGCGAGGAGGAGAGACCCAGTACTTC. This chain connects TRBV27 to TRBJ2-5; D might be TRBD2 (5 bases). The CDR3 has 14 amino acids. Trimming removed 3 bases at V and 4 bases at J, with 12 bases between. Looked up from germline, CDR1 is MNHEY and CDR2 is SMNVEV (reference sequence).

V gene TRBV19 combines with J gene TRBJ1-5; TRBD1 matches 10 bases. Germline lookup yields CDR1 LNHDA and CDR2 SQIVND (reference sequence). The J segment lost 7 bases and the V segment lost 5 bases, leaving 5 bases of the junction unmatched. The CDR3 spans 14 residues. CDR3 residues: CASSGDRGGQPQHF. The CDR3 DNA follows: TGTGCCAGTAGTGGGGACAGGGGAGGACAGCCCCAGCATTTT. The whole variable domain, remainder taken from reference TRBV19 and TRBJ1-5, is DGGITQSPKYLFRKEGQNVTLSCEQNLNHDAMYWYRQDPGQGLRLIYYSQIVNDFQKGDIAEGYSVSREKKESFPLTVTSAQKNPTAFYLCASSGDRGGQPQHFGDGTRLSIL.

The genes are TRBV6-5 and TRBJ1-2; 8 nucleotides align to TRBD1. Germline V gene data show CDR1 as MNHEY and CDR2 as SVGAGI. This CDR3 has 13 residues. With 6 bases clipped from V and 7 bases from J, the junction kept 7 bases outside the gene matches. The CDR3 loop is CASSRGQGRGYTF. As DNA, the CDR3 is TGTGCCAGCAGCCGAGGACAGGGACGTGGCTACACCTTC.

The rearrangement joins TRBV18 to TRBJ1-2, with TRBD1 as a possible D gene (6 bases). With 2 bases removed from V and 6 bases from J, the gap between germline ends came to 10 bases. The germline gives CDR1 KGHSH, CDR2 LQKENI. The CDR3 covers 13 residues. The CDR3 loop reads CASSPTAGDGYTF. CDR3 nucleotides: TGTGCCAGCTCACCAACGGCAGGGGATGGCTACACCTTC. Combining the CDR3 with reference TRBV18 and TRBJ1-2 gives the whole variable domain NAGVMQNPRHLVRRRGQEARLRCSPMKGHSHVYWYRQLPEEGLKFMVYLQKENIIDESGMPKERFSAEFPKEGPSILRIQQVVRGDSAAYFCASSPTAGDGYTFGSGTRLTVV.

The sample holds a few counts of this clone. The rearrangement links TRBV18 to TRBJ1-1; D is ambiguous. The V gene lost 3 bases and the J gene lost 3 bases, with 11 bases spanning the gap. In germline, CDR1 is KGHSH, CDR2 LQKENI. The CDR3 spans 14 residues. For the CDR3, the DNA is TGTGCCAGCTCACCGAAGCATCAGGACACTGAAGCTTTCTTT. Its protein is CASSPKHQDTEAFF.

The V and J genes are TRBV6-2 or TRBV6-3 and TRBJ2-1, with a tentative D call TRBD2 (6 bases). Germline loops: CDR1 MNHEY, CDR2 SVGEGT. Trimming cost V 5 bases and J 4 bases, with 21 bases left between them. The CDR3 runs 17 residues. As DNA, the CDR3 is TGTGCCAGCAGTCCCCTCCCCGGACGGGGGTTTTACAATGAGCAGTTCTTC. This sequence encodes CASSPLPGRGFYNEQFF.

This chain uses TRBV7-2 with TRBJ2-5; TRBD2 matches at 13 bases. Unmatched junction bases numbered 10, after V lost 0 bases and J lost 3 bases. The CDR3 contains 19 residues. CDR1 and CDR2 from the germline V gene are SGHTA and FQGNSA. CDR3 in DNA: TGTGCCAGCAGCTTAGCAGGACTAGCGGGGGTAAATCGTAAAGAGACCCAGTACTTC. It yields the protein CASSLAGLAGVNRKETQYF. Full variable domain (missing parts from reference TRBV7-2 and TRBJ2-5): GAGVSQSPSNKVTEKGKDVELRCDPISGHTALYWYRQSLGQGLEFLIYFQGNSAPDKSGLPSDRFSAERTGGSVSTLTIQRTQQEDSAVYLCASSLAGLAGVNRKETQYFGPGTRLLVL.

This clone occurred once. J is TRBJ1-2 and V is TRBV12-3 or TRBV12-4; D not resolved. The CDR3 runs to 12 residues. V lost 5 bases to trimming and J lost 4 bases, with 8 bases between them. The CDR3 loop reads CASSQFTYGYTF. CDR3 sequence (DNA): TGTGCCAGCAGTCAGTTCACCTATGGCTACACCTTC.

This clone has just a few counts. V usage is TRBV4-1 and J usage is TRBJ1-1; the match to TRBD1 covers 8 bases. J was trimmed by 6 bases and V by 0 bases; bases with no gene match: 9. The CDR3 has 16 amino acids. The germline CDR1 and CDR2 sequences are MGHRA and YSYEKL. CDR3 sequence: CASSQDWTGWTPEAFF. As DNA, the CDR3 is TGCGCCAGCAGCCAAGATTGGACAGGGTGGACTCCTGAAGCTTTCTTT.

This clone was seen more than once but under ten times. The J gene is TRBJ1-1, the V gene TRBV5-4; perhaps TRBD1 as D (5 bases). This CDR3 has 14 residues. Deletions cut 0 bases from V and 4 bases from J, with 10 bases between. Germline lookup yields CDR1 SGHNT and CDR2 YYREEE (reference sequence). The CDR3 region has the DNA TGTGCCAGCAGCTTGGGCAAGGGGTTCACTGAAGCTTTCTTT. Amino acids: CASSLGKGFTEAFF.

The gene calls are TRBV12-3 or TRBV12-4 and TRBJ2-5; D is perhaps TRBD1 or TRBD2 (5 bases each). V lost 5 bases to trimming and J lost 5 bases, with 9 bases between them. The CDR3 is made up of 12 amino acids. For the CDR3, the DNA is TGTGCCAGCAGTGCCCGGGACGAGACCCAGTACTTC. Its protein is CASSARDETQYF.

This clone was observed many times. A junction boundary mismatches the germline segment, possibly from a read error. This chain joins TRBV5-4 and TRBJ1-2, with D possibly matching TRBD1 (5 bases). The germline V gene has CDR1 SGHNT and CDR2 YYREEE (reference sequence). The CDR3 is 15 amino acids. The CDR3 sequence is CASTLGLSGNYGYTF. CDR3 bases: TGTGCCAGCACCTTGGGGCTGTCAGGGAACTATGGCTACACCTTC. Using reference TRBV5-4 and TRBJ1-2 for the parts outside the CDR3, the full variable domain is ETGVTQSPTHLIKTRGQQVTLRCSSQSGHNTVSWYQQALGQGPQFIFQYYREEENGRGNFPPRFSGLQFPNYSSELNVNALELDDSALYLCASTLGLSGNYGYTFGSGTRLTVV.

The chain's CDR3 is CASSFPGQGAAEQYF. In nucleotides, the CDR3 is TGTGCCAGCAGCTTCCCGGGACAGGGAGCGGCCGAGCAGTACTTC. The rearrangement links TRBV7-9 to TRBJ2-7; 9 bases are a match to TRBD1. The ends lost 3 bases at V and 6 bases at J; junction bases unmatched: 9. The CDR3 contains 15 residues. Looked up from germline, CDR1 is SEHNR and CDR2 is FQNEAQ (reference sequence). The variable domain in full, completed from reference TRBV7-9 and TRBJ2-7, reads DTGVSQNPRHKITKRGQNVTFRCDPISEHNRLYWYRQTLGQGPEFLTYFQNEAQLEKSRLLSDRFSAERPKGSFSTLEIQRTEQGDSAMYLCASSFPGQGAAEQYFGPGTRLTVT.

The gene calls are TRBV28 and TRBJ2-7; maybe TRBD1 (6 bases). The CDR3 is made up of 13 amino acids. V lost 3 bases and J lost 8, with 14 bases in between. CDR1 is MDHEN and CDR2 is SYDVKM in the germline V gene. CDR3 sequence: CASSLPLQGKQYF. DNA for the CDR3: TGTGCCAGCAGTTTGCCTTTACAGGGCAAGCAGTACTTC.

The V call is TRBV7-2, the J call TRBJ2-7; D may correspond to TRBD1 or TRBD2 (5 bases each). Germline-derived CDR1 and CDR2 are SGHTA and FQGNSA. V was cut by 0 bases and J by 0 bases, with 12 bases left in between. The CDR3 extends over 16 amino acids. DNA for the CDR3: TGTGCCAGCAGCTTAGCGGGGACCATGGTCTCCTACGAGCAGTACTTC. This translates into CASSLAGTMVSYEQYF.

Here the CDR3 reads CATSRDPRGETQYF. CDR3 nucleotide sequence: TGTGCCACCAGCAGAGATCCAAGGGGGGAGACCCAGTACTTC. The chain couples TRBV15 to TRBJ2-5; D is possibly TRBD1 (6 bases). Germline CDR1 LNHNV, CDR2 YYDKDF (reference sequence). CDR3 length equals 14 residues. V lost 0 bases and J lost 5, with 10 bases in between.

The chain carries TRBV4-1 and TRBJ2-5, with D possibly being TRBD1 or TRBD2 (5 bases each). The CDR3 has 15 residues. CDR1 is MGHRA and CDR2 is YSYEKL in the germline V gene. The V end lost 0 bases, the J end lost 2 bases, and 10 bases lay between the germline ends. The CDR3 DNA follows: TGCGCCAGCAGCCAAGAAGGGACGCAACAAGAGACCCAGTACTTC. Translating gives CASSQEGTQQETQYF.

The chain combines TRBV6-2 or TRBV6-3 with TRBJ2-7; D is possibly TRBD2 (6 bases). This CDR3 spans 17 amino acids. Per germline, CDR1 MNHEY and CDR2 SVGEGT. The ends were cut back, 0 bases at V and 5 bases at J, with 20 bases in the middle. This CDR3 reads CASSYSVSGGLVHEQYF. The CDR3 region has the DNA TGTGCCAGCAGTTACTCGGTATCCGGGGGATTAGTCCACGAGCAGTACTTC.

The rearrangement links TRBV5-5 to TRBJ2-6; 10 bases match TRBD1. Losses at the gene ends were 0 bases for V and 0 bases for J; bases not matched to a gene: 6. The CDR3 is 19 amino acids. The germline V gene has CDR1 SGHKS and CDR2 YYEKEE (reference sequence). The DNA for the CDR3 is TGTGCCAGCAGCTTGGGGGTGGGACAGGGGAGCTCTGGGGCCAACGTCCTGACTTTC. Its protein is CASSLGVGQGSSGANVLTF.

This clone was recorded a few times. This sequence joins TRBV5-4 and TRBJ2-2; 7 bases align to TRBD2. Germline trimming cut 0 bases from V and 5 bases from J; bases unmatched to any gene: 7. This CDR3 is built from 16 residues. Germline loops: CDR1 SGHNT, CDR2 YYREEE (reference sequence). This CDR3 reads CASSLGGGGGTGELFF. The CDR3 DNA reads TGTGCCAGCAGCTTGGGAGGCGGGGGAGGAACCGGGGAGCTGTTTTTT. Together with reference TRBV5-4 and TRBJ2-2, the CDR3 gives the full variable domain: ETGVTQSPTHLIKTRGQQVTLRCSSQSGHNTVSWYQQALGQGPQFIFQYYREEENGRGNFPPRFSGLQFPNYSSELNVNALELDDSALYLCASSLGGGGGTGELFFGEGSRLTVL.

V gene TRBV20-1 combines with J gene TRBJ2-3, with a possible D match to TRBD2 (5 bases). Trimming shortened V by 3 bases and J by 0 bases, and 13 bases separated the two germline ends. Germline V gives CDR1 DFQATT, CDR2 SNEGSKA (reference sequence). There are 15 residues in the CDR3. The CDR3 DNA follows: TGCAGTGCTAGTAGCCCCACGGGGAGCACAGATACGCAGTATTTT. It specifies CSASSPTGSTDTQYF.

The CDR3 DNA reads TGTGCCAGTAGTTCCGAACCGGGACAGGGGGCTGAAGAGCAGTACTTC. It yields the protein CASSSEPGQGAEEQYF. The gene calls are TRBV19 and TRBJ2-7; 12 nucleotides line up with TRBD1. This CDR3 is built from 16 residues. CDR1 LNHDA and CDR2 SQIVND come from the germline V gene (reference sequence). Trimming removed 5 bases from V and 7 bases from J; junction bases left unmatched: 12.

The V and J genes are TRBV21-1 and TRBJ2-4; the table names TRBD1, a call not compared with the DNA. TRBV21-1 is a listed pseudogene. CDR3 length: 20 amino acids. The CDR3 nucleotides are TGTGCCAGCGCACGAGCATCCGGGACAGGGGGGAAACTAGCCAAAAACATTCAGTACTTC. Its translation is CASARASGTGGKLAKNIQYF.

The chain couples TRBV15 to TRBJ2-3; D tentatively reads TRBD1 or TRBD2 (5 bases each). Trimming pared 1 base from V and 4 bases from J, leaving 12 bases between. This CDR3 has 15 amino acids. The germline gives CDR1 LNHNV, CDR2 YYDKDF (reference sequence). The CDR3, as DNA: TGTGCCACCAGCAGAGGGGGGATAGGGCCAGATACGCAGTATTTT. It codes for CATSRGGIGPDTQYF.

The V gene is TRBV28, the J gene TRBJ2-7; either TRBD1 or TRBD2 may fit D (5 bases each). Germline V CDR1 and CDR2: MDHEN, SYDVKM. Trimming removed 3 bases at V and 3 bases at J, with 9 bases between. The length of the CDR3 is 13 residues. CDR3 protein: CASSLGVNYEQYF. CDR3 bases: TGTGCCAGCAGTTTGGGGGTTAACTACGAGCAGTACTTC.

This chain connects TRBV2 to TRBJ2-7; D is unresolved. This CDR3 region has 12 residues. Between the trimmed V and J ends, which lost 6 bases and 5 bases, there was a span of 11 bases. Germline values: CDR1 SNHLY, CDR2 FYNNEI. The CDR3 DNA sequence: TGTGCCAGCAGCGTTTCGAGTAACGAGCAGTACTTC. This codes for CASSVSSNEQYF.

The V and J genes are TRBV10-3 and TRBJ2-7; unclear D gene. Germline values: CDR1 ENHRY, CDR2 SYGVKD. The CDR3 covers 13 residues. Trimming cost V 2 bases and J 2 bases, with 7 bases left between them. This CDR3 reads CAISEGPPYEQYF. The CDR3 nucleotides read TGTGCCATCAGTGAGGGGCCTCCCTACGAGCAGTACTTC.